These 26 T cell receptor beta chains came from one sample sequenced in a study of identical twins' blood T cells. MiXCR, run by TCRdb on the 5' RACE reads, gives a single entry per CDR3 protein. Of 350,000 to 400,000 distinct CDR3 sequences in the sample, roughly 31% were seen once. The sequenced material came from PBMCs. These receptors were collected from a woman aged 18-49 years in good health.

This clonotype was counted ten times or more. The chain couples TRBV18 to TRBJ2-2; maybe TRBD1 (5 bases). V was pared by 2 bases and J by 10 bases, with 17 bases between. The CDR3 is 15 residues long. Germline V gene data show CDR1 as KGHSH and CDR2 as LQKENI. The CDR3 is CASSPNWGPFAELFF. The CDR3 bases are TGTGCCAGCTCACCAAATTGGGGCCCCTTCGCGGAGCTGTTTTTT.

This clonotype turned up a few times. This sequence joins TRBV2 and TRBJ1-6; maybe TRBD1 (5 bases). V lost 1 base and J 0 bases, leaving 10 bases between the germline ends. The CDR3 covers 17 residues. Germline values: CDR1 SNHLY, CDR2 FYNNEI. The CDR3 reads CASSEGHQGSYNSPLHF. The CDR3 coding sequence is TGTGCCAGCAGTGAAGGGCATCAGGGCTCCTATAATTCACCCCTCCACTTT.

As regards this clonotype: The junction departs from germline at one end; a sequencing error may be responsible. This chain's CDR3 is CSVDGGYAGGHTF. Here the CDR3 DNA reads TGCAGCGTTGACGGCGGTTATGCTGGTGGCCACACCTTC. The chain links TRBV29-1 to TRBJ1-2; D remains unclear. CDR3 length equals 13 residues. CDR1 is SQVTM, CDR2 ANQGSEA, per germline. The variable domain in full, completed from reference TRBV29-1 and TRBJ1-2, reads SAVISQKPSRDICQRGTSLTIQCQVDSQVTMMFWYRQQPGQSLTLIATANQGSEATYESGFVIDKFPISRPNLTFSTLTVSNMSPEDSSIYLCSVDGGYAGGHTFGSGTRLTVV.

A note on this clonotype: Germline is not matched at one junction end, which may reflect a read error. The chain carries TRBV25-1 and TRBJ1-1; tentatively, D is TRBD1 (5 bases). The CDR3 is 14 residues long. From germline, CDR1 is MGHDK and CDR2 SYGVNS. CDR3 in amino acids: CASSESGGNAEAFF. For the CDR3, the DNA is TGTGCCAGCAGTGAATCCGGGGGGAACGCTGAAGCTTTCTTT.

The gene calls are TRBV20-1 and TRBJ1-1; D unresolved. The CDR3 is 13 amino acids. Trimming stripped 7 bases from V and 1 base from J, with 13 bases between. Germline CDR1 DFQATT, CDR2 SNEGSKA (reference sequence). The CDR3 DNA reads TGCAGTGTCATAGGCACAGCGAACACTGAAGCTTTCTTT. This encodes CSVIGTANTEAFF.

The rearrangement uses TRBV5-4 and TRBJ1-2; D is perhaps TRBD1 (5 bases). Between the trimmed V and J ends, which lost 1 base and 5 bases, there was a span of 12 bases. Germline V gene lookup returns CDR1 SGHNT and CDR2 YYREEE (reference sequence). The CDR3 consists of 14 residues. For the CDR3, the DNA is TGTGCCAGCAGCTTGTACCGGGGGTCTTATGGCTACACCTTC. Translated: CASSLYRGSYGYTF.

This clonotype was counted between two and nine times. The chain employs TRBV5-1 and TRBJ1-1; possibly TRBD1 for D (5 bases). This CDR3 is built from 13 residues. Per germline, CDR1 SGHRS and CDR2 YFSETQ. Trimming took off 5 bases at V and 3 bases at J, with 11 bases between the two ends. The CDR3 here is CASRSQGDTEAFF. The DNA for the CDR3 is TGCGCCAGCAGGAGTCAGGGAGACACTGAAGCTTTCTTT.

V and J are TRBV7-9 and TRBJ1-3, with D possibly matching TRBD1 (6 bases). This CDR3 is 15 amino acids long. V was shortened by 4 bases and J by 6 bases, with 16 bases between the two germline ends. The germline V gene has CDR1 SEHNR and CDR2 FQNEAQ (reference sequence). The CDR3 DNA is TGTGCCAGCAGCTCGGACAGATTCTTTTCAAACACCATATATTTT. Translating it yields CASSSDRFFSNTIYF.

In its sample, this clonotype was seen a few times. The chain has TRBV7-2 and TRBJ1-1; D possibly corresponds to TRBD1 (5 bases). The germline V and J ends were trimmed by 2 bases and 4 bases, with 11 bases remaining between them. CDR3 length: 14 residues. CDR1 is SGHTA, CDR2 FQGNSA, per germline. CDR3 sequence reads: CASSLKSGGTEAFF. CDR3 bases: TGTGCCAGCAGCTTAAAATCTGGGGGCACTGAAGCTTTCTTT.

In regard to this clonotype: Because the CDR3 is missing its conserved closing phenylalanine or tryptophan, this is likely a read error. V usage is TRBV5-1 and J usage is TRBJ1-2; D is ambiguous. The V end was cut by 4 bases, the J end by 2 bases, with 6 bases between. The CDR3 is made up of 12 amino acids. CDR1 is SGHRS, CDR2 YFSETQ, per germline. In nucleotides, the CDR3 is TGCGCCAGCAGCGAAACAAACTATGGCTACACCATC. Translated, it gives CASSETNYGYTI.

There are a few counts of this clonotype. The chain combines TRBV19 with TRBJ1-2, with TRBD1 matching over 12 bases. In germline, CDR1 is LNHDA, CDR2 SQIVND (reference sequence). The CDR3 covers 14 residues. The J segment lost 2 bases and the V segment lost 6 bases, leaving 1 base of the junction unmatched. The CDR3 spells CASRGQGANYGYTF. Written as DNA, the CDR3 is TGTGCCAGTAGGGGACAGGGGGCGAACTATGGCTACACCTTC.

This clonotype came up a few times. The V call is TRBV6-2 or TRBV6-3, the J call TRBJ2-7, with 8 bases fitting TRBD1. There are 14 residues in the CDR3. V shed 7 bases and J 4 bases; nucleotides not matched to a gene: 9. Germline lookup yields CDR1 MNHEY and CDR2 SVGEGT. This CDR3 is CASTQRTGGYEQYF. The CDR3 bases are TGTGCCAGCACCCAACGTACAGGGGGGTACGAGCAGTACTTC.

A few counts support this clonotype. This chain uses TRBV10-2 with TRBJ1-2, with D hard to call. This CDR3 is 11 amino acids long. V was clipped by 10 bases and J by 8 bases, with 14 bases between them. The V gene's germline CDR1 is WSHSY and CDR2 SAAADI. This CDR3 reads CANDLATGYTF. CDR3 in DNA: TGCGCCAACGACCTGGCTACGGGCTACACCTTC.

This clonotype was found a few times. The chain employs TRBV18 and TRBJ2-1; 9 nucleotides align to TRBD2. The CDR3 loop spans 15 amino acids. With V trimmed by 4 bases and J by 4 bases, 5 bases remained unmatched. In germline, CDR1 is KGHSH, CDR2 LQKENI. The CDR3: CASSLLAGNYNEQFF. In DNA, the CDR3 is TGTGCCAGCTCACTCCTAGCGGGGAATTACAATGAGCAGTTCTTC.

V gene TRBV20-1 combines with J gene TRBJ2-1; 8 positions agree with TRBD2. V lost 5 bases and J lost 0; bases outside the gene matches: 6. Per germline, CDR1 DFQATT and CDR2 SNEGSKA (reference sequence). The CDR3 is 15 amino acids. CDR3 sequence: CSAATSGGSYNEQFF. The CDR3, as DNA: TGCAGTGCTGCTACTAGCGGAGGCTCCTACAATGAGCAGTTCTTC.

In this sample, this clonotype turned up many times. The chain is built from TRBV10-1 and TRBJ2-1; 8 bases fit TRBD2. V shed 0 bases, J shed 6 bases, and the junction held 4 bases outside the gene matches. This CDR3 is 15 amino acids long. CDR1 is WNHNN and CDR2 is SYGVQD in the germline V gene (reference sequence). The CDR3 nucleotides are TGCGCCAGCAGTGAGTCCCGGGGGGGGTTCAATGAGCAGTTCTTC. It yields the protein CASSESRGGFNEQFF.

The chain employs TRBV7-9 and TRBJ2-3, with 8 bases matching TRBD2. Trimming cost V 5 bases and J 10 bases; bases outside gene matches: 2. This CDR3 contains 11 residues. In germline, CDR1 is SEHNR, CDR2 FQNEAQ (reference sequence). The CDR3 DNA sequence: TGTGCCAGCAGCAAACTAGCGGCGCAGTATTTT. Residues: CASSKLAAQYF.

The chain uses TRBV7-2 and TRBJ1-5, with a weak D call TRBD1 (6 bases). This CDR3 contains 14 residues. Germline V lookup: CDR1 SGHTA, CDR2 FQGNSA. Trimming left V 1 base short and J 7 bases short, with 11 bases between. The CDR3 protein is CASSLDRGAQPQHF. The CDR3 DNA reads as TGTGCCAGCAGCTTAGATCGGGGGGCGCAGCCCCAGCATTTT.

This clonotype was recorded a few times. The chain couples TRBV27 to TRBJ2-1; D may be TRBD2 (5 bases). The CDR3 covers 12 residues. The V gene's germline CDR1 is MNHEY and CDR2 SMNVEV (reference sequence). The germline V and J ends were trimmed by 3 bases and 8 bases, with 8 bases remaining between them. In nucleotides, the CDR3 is TGTGCCAGCAGTTTGTCCGGGGATGAGCAGTTCTTC. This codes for CASSLSGDEQFF.

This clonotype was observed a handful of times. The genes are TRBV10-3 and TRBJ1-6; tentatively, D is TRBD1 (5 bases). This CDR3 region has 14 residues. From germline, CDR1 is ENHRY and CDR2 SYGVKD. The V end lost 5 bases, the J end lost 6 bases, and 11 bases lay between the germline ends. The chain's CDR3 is CAISQGGVNSPLHF. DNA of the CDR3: TGTGCCATCAGTCAGGGAGGTGTTAATTCACCCCTCCACTTT.

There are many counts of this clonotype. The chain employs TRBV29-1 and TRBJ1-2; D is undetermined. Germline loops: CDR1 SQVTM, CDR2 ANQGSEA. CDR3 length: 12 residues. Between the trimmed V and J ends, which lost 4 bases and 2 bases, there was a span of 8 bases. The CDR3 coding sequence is TGCAGCGTTGTTTTCGGGAACTATGGCTACACCTTC. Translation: CSVVFGNYGYTF.

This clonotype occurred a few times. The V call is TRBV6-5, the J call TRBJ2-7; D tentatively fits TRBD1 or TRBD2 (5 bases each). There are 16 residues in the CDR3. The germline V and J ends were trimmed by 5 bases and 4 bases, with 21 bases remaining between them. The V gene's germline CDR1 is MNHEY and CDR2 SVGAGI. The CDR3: CASSGPPGLPNYEQYF. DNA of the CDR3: TGTGCCAGCAGTGGGCCTCCGGGGCTACCTAATTACGAGCAGTACTTC.

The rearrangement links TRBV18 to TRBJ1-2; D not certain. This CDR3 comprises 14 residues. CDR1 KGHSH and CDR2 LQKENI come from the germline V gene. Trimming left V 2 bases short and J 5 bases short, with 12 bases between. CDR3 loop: CASSPGEMVYGYTF. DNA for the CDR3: TGTGCCAGCTCACCAGGGGAAATGGTATATGGCTACACCTTC.

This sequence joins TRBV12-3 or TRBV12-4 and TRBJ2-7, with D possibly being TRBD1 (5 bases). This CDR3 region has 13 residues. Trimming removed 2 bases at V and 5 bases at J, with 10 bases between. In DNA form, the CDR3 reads TGTGCCAGCAGTTTACGACAGATCAACGAGCAGTACTTC. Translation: CASSLRQINEQYF.

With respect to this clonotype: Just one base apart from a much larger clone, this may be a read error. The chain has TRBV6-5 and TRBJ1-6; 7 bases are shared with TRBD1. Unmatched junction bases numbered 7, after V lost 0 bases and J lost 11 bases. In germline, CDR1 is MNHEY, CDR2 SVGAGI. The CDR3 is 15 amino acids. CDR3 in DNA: TGTGCCAGCAGTTACTCGATAGAGGGGGCTCCACCCCTCCACTTT. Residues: CASSYSIEGAPPLHF.

The CDR3 DNA reads TGTGCTAGTGGTTTGCGGGGGAACACCGGGGAGCTGTTTTTT. This codes for CASGLRGNTGELFF. V gene TRBV12-5 combines with J gene TRBJ2-2, with TRBD2 as a possible D gene (5 bases). The CDR3 contains 14 residues. V was cut by 2 bases and J by 1 base, with 5 bases left in between. The germline gives CDR1 LGHNT, CDR2 FRNRAP.